This TCR beta chain was obtained from a study of T-cell memory formation after mild COVID-19. The authors produced TCR alpha and TCR beta cDNA libraries with sample barcodes and UMIs by 5'RACE using constant-segment primers. MiXCR, run by TCRdb on the 5' RACE reads, gives a single entry per CDR3 protein. The sample includes approximately 570,000 distinct CDR3 sequences, approximately 18% of them seen just once. In regard to this clonotype: The antigen is unknown.

General study findings and limits: The study detected some responding clones in pre-infection memory, suggesting cross-reactive memory joined. Clones contracting day 15 to 85 were balanced CD4/CD8; later expanders leaned CD4+. Among contracting clones, CD4+ were mainly CM/EM and CD8+ enriched in EMRA.

The TCR was taken from an adult woman who had mild COVID-19 (a few samples of this study predate the infection). Cell type and time point are not known. Source material: PBMCs or a T cell subset sorted from them (not recorded which).

The chain's CDR3 is CATSDADRHQETQYF. CDR3 sequence (DNA): TGTGCCACCAGTGATGCCGACAGGCACCAAGAGACCCAGTACTTC. This chain links TRBV24-1 with TRBJ2-5; TRBD1 is a possible D gene (6 bases). This CDR3 comprises 15 residues. The germline V gene encodes CDR1 KGHDR and CDR2 SFDVKD. The germline V and J ends were trimmed by 3 bases and 0 bases, with 10 bases remaining between them.